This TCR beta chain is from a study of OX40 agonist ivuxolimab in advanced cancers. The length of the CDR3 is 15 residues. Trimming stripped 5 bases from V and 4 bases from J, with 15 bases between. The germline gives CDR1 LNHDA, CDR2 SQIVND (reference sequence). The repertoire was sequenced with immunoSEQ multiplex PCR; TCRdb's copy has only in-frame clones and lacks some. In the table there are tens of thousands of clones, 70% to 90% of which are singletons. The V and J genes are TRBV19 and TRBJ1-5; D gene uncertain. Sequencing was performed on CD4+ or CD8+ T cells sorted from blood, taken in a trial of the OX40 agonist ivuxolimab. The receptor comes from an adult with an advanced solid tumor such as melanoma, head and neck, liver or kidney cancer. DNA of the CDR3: TGTGCCAGTAGTCCCCAAAACTGGTTTAATCAGCCCCAGCATTTT. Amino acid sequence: CASSPQNWFNQPQHF.